The TCR beta chain described here comes from a study of T-cell reconstitution after alpha-beta-depleted transplantation in children. After removal of 8 bases from V and 5 bases from J, the junction contained 5 bases not matched to a gene. This CDR3 has 13 amino acids. Germline V gene lookup returns CDR1 MNHNS and CDR2 SASEGT. Unique molecular identifiers tagged the TCRbeta library. TCRdb analysed the PCR reads with MiXCR anew, one entry per CDR3 protein. This table holds 450,000 to 600,000 distinct CDR3 sequences, around 18% found once. The chain recombines TRBV6-1 with TRBJ2-5; 10 bases fit TRBD2. The receptor was isolated from a human donor who donated a stem cell graft to a child with acute lymphoblastic leukemia. The material was PBMCs from the stem cell graft donor, obtained from the stem cell graft. The CDR3 region has the DNA TGTGCCAGCCTAGCGGGAGCGGGTGAGACCCAGTACTTC. Its protein is CASLAGAGETQYF.